Listed below are T cell receptor beta chains from one sample, sequenced in a study of shared T cell receptors in the human thymus. The protocol was immunoSEQ multiplex PCR, while the TCRdb copy is restricted to in-frame clones and leaves out a portion. The sample consists of roughly 660,000 clones, roughly 90% of them appearing once. The same sample was also used in a study of human thymus T cells.

The source material was thymocytes. Receptors originate from a boy in the first two years of life with a congenital heart defect. The CDR3 runs from the conserved cysteine through the conserved F or W. D genes are given only for firm matches. Some rows have no size entry. The others give once, few or many, or a class for an expanded clone.

CASSGTSGDHNEQFF | TGTGCCAGCAGCGGGACTAGCGGGGACCACAATGAGCAGTTCTTC | - | 15 | TRBD2 | TRBJ2-1 | TRBV2
CASSPTASRPFYEQYF | TGTGCCAGCAGCCCTACCGCTAGTCGACCTTTCTACGAGCAGTACTTC | - | 16 | - | TRBJ2-7 | TRBV13
CAAAGENTEAFF | TGTGCCGCCGCCGGTGAGAACACTGAAGCTTTCTTT | - | 12 | - | TRBJ1-1 | TRBV15
CATSRAGFSSSYEQYF | TGTGCCACCAGCAGAGCCGGCTTTTCTAGCTCCTACGAGCAGTACTTC | - | 16 | - | TRBJ2-7 | TRBV15
CAWSRGETQYF | TGTGCCTGGAGCCGCGGCGAGACCCAGTACTTC | - | 11 | - | TRBJ2-5 | TRBV30
CASSPEDRSRETQYF | TGTGCCAGCAGCCCCGAAGACAGGTCGCGAGAGACCCAGTACTTC | - | 15 | - | TRBJ2-5 | TRBV11-2
CATSRGPDRGLAGGNGSYEQYF | TGTGCCACCAGCAGAGGGCCCGACAGGGGACTAGCGGGAGGTAACGGCTCCTACGAGCAGTACTTC | - | 22 | TRBD2 | TRBJ2-7 | TRBV15
CAWKEREGLKFF | TGTGCCTGGAAGGAGCGGGAGGGCCTGAAGTTCTTC | - | 12 | TRBD2 | TRBJ2-1 | TRBV30
CASSPHLGRKTYEQYF | TGTGCCAGCAGTCCCCATTTGGGGCGCAAAACCTACGAGCAGTACTTC | once | 16 | - | TRBJ2-7 | TRBV27
CASRPRQLLWPQHF | TGTGCCAGCAGACCACGACAGTTGCTATGGCCCCAGCATTTT | - | 14 | - | TRBJ1-5 | TRBV6-5
CASRLADSYEQYF | TGTGCCAGCAGACTAGCGGACTCCTACGAGCAGTACTTC | - | 13 | TRBD2 | TRBJ2-7 | TRBV27
CASSFLAGSGANVLTF | TGTGCCAGCAGCTTCCTAGCGGGCTCTGGGGCCAACGTCCTGACTTTC | once | 16 | TRBD2 | TRBJ2-6 | TRBV7-8
CASSQKSGIPYEQYF | TGTGCCAGCAGCCAGAAGTCCGGGATTCCCTACGAGCAGTACTTC | - | 15 | - | TRBJ2-7 | TRBV7-3
CASSQDQSGLAPDTQYF | TGTGCCAGCAGCCAAGACCAGTCTGGACTGGCACCAGATACGCAGTATTTT | - | 17 | - | TRBJ2-3 | TRBV4-2
CASTPGTDYEQYF | TGTGCCAGTACCCCCGGGACAGACTACGAGCAGTACTTC | - | 13 | TRBD1 | TRBJ2-7 | TRBV6-1
CASSFLSSGVQETQYF | TGTGCCAGCAGTTTCCTATCCTCAGGGGTCCAAGAGACCCAGTACTTC | once | 16 | - | TRBJ2-5 | TRBV28
CASSRGQGQNQPQHF | TGTGCCAGCAGCCGAGGACAGGGCCAGAATCAGCCCCAGCATTTT | - | 15 | TRBD1 | TRBJ1-5 | TRBV28
CASSQGDRVPSYEQYF | TGCGCCAGCAGCCAGGGGGACAGGGTCCCCTCCTACGAGCAGTACTTC | once | 16 | TRBD1 | TRBJ2-7 | TRBV4-1
CASSFQDRGALAKNIQYF | TGTGCCAGCAGCTTCCAGGACAGGGGGGCCCTAGCCAAAAACATTCAGTACTTC | - | 18 | TRBD1 | TRBJ2-4 | TRBV7-9
CASRKTWDWVETQYF | TGTGCCAGCAGGAAAACTTGGGACTGGGTGGAGACCCAGTACTTC | once | 15 | - | TRBJ2-5 | TRBV6-1
CASSAQGVPLNEQFF | TGTGCCAGCAGTGCCCAGGGTGTCCCCCTCAATGAGCAGTTCTTC | - | 15 | - | TRBJ2-1 | TRBV6-4
CASSLSRKQDGKLFF | TGTGCCAGCAGTTTATCGCGGAAGCAAGACGGAAAACTGTTTTTT | - | 15 | - | TRBJ1-4 | TRBV27
CASSEGGTSGTALYNEQFF | TGTGCCAGCAGTGAAGGGGGGACTAGCGGGACCGCCCTCTACAATGAGCAGTTCTTC | few | 19 | TRBD2 | TRBJ2-1 | TRBV2
CASSRGLAGEEQFF | TGTGCCAGCAGCCGCGGACTAGCGGGAGAAGAGCAGTTCTTC | - | 14 | TRBD2 | TRBJ2-1 | TRBV7-3
CASSRGGRLGEAFF | TGCGCCAGCAGCCGGGGAGGGAGGTTGGGGGAAGCTTTCTTT | - | 14 | - | TRBJ1-1 | TRBV5-1
CASSQREGETQYF | TGTGCCAGCTCACAACGGGAGGGAGAGACCCAGTACTTC | - | 13 | TRBD2 | TRBJ2-5 | TRBV18
CASSEGTGGRYEQYF | TGTGCCAGCAGTGAAGGGACAGGGGGGAGGTACGAGCAGTACTTC | few | 15 | TRBD1 | TRBJ2-7 | TRBV2
CASSPTSGRDYNEQFF | TGTGCCAGCAGTCCGACTAGCGGGAGGGACTACAATGAGCAGTTCTTC | - | 16 | TRBD2 | TRBJ2-1 | TRBV11-3
CASKGDRGDSPLHF | TGTGCCAGCAAAGGAGACAGGGGAGATTCACCCCTCCACTTT | - | 14 | TRBD1 | TRBJ1-6 | TRBV2
CSAKPIAGDKYEQYF | TGCAGCGCAAAACCAATAGCGGGAGACAAATACGAGCAGTACTTC | - | 15 | TRBD2 | TRBJ2-7 | TRBV29-1
CASSFEAGGGEQYF | TGTGCCAGCAGCTTTGAGGCGGGAGGAGGCGAGCAGTACTTC | - | 14 | TRBD2 | TRBJ2-7 | TRBV7-9
CASSLGREAFF | TGCGCCAGCAGCTTGGGCAGGGAAGCTTTCTTT | - | 11 | - | TRBJ1-1 | TRBV5-1
CASSLMPPGGPYEQYF | TGCGCCAGCAGCTTGATGCCCCCGGGAGGCCCCTACGAGCAGTACTTC | - | 16 | TRBD2 | TRBJ2-7 | TRBV5-1
CASSFKTGLETQYF | TGTGCCAGCAGTTTCAAGACAGGGCTCGAGACCCAGTACTTC | - | 14 | TRBD1 | TRBJ2-5 | TRBV28
CASRQDSQETQYF | TGTGCCAGCAGACAGGATTCCCAAGAGACCCAGTACTTC | - | 13 | - | TRBJ2-5 | TRBV6-4
CASSTLATSGNTGELFF | TGTGCCAGCAGCACATTGGCGACTAGCGGCAACACCGGGGAGCTGTTTTTT | - | 17 | TRBD2 | TRBJ2-2 | TRBV5-6
CASSPGTGNEQYF | TGCGCCAGCAGCCCGGGGACAGGTAACGAGCAGTACTTC | - | 13 | TRBD1 | TRBJ2-7 | TRBV4-3
CASSDRNRGGYTF | TGTGCCAGCAGCGATCGGAACAGGGGTGGCTACACCTTC | once | 13 | TRBD1 | TRBJ1-2 | TRBV6-4
CASSWPIDRMNTEAFF | TGTGCCAGCAGTTGGCCCATTGACAGGATGAACACTGAAGCTTTCTTT | - | 16 | - | TRBJ1-1 | TRBV27
CASSQDRGLAGAPLGRRETQYF | TGCGCCAGCAGCCAAGATAGGGGACTAGCGGGAGCCCCTCTGGGCCGGAGAGAGACCCAGTACTTC | - | 22 | TRBD2 | TRBJ2-5 | TRBV4-3
CASSQDEPPGQGLGYEQYF | TGCGCCAGCAGCCAAGATGAGCCACCGGGACAGGGATTGGGCTACGAGCAGTACTTC | - | 19 | TRBD1 | TRBJ2-7 | TRBV4-1
CASSPRKGTSGRENEQFF | TGTGCCAGCAGCCCCAGGAAGGGGACTAGCGGGAGGGAGAATGAGCAGTTCTTC | - | 18 | TRBD2 | TRBJ2-1 | TRBV13
CASSPPGRADEQYF | TGCGCCAGCAGCCCCCCGGGCAGGGCCGACGAGCAGTACTTC | - | 14 | - | TRBJ2-7 | TRBV4-3
CASSEKRENTEAFF | TGTGCCAGCAGTGAAAAACGGGAGAACACTGAAGCTTTCTTT | - | 14 | - | TRBJ1-1 | TRBV25-1
CASSYEAQHF | TGTGCCAGCAGTTATGAGGCCCAGCATTTT | - | 10 | - | TRBJ1-5 | TRBV6-5
CASSAPGQGPLGANVLTF | TGTGCCAGCAGTGCCCCGGGACAGGGGCCCCTGGGGGCCAACGTCCTGACTTTC | - | 18 | TRBD1 | TRBJ2-6 | TRBV25-1
CASSQATGTSGRVAAYEQYF | TGTGCCAGCAGCCAGGCGACCGGGACTAGCGGGAGAGTGGCCGCCTACGAGCAGTACTTC | - | 20 | TRBD2 | TRBJ2-7 | TRBV4-2
CASRLDRGRLYGYTF | TGTGCCAGCAGACTCGACAGGGGAAGATTGTATGGCTACACCTTC | - | 15 | TRBD1 | TRBJ1-2 | TRBV28
CASSYGQAYEQYF | TGCGCCAGCAGCTACGGACAGGCCTACGAGCAGTACTTC | once | 13 | TRBD1 | TRBJ2-7 | TRBV4-3
CSVEGRTGGYHNEQFF | TGCAGCGTTGAAGGGCGGACAGGGGGCTATCACAATGAGCAGTTCTTC | - | 16 | TRBD1 | TRBJ2-1 | TRBV29-1
CASSSEGVYEQYF | TGTGCCAGCAGCTCCGAGGGTGTATACGAGCAGTACTTC | - | 13 | - | TRBJ2-7 | TRBV7-6
CASSVEGLAAPYEQYF | TGTGCCAGCAGCGTAGAGGGACTAGCGGCCCCCTACGAGCAGTACTTC | once | 16 | TRBD2 | TRBJ2-7 | TRBV9
CASSQVNFREAYNEQFF | TGCGCCAGCAGCCAAGTCAATTTTCGGGAGGCCTACAATGAGCAGTTCTTC | - | 17 | TRBD2 | TRBJ2-1 | TRBV4-3
CASSLGAGKGVGTGELFF | TGTGCCAGCAGTTTGGGTGCAGGGAAGGGTGTTGGTACCGGGGAGCTGTTTTTT | - | 18 | - | TRBJ2-2 | TRBV27
CAISEYLSTGSYEQYF | TGTGCCATCAGTGAGTACCTATCGACTGGCTCCTACGAGCAGTACTTC | once | 16 | - | TRBJ2-7 | TRBV10-3
CASSQAPVTGNEKLFF | TGCGCCAGCAGCCAAGCCCCTGTTACAGGGAATGAAAAACTGTTTTTT | few | 16 | - | TRBJ1-4 | TRBV4-3